This T cell receptor beta chain was recovered during a study of blood T cell repertoires in COVID-19. TCRdb's copy holds only in-frame clones and misses some; the assay was immunoSEQ multiplex PCR. The sample lists about 110,000 clones, 71% occurring once. The CDR3 runs 16 residues. Germline loops: CDR1 SNHLY, CDR2 FYNNEI. Unmatched junction bases numbered 9, after V lost 6 bases and J lost 7 bases. The chain recombines TRBV2 with TRBJ1-6, with 10 bases fitting TRBD1. This receptor was identified in a human donor with acute or convalescent COVID-19. The donor label of this sample is uncertain. The sequenced sample was peripheral blood. The DNA of the CDR3 is TGTGCCAGCAGACCCAACCCGGGACAGGGGAATTCACCCCTCCACTTT. Protein: CASRPNPGQGNSPLHF.